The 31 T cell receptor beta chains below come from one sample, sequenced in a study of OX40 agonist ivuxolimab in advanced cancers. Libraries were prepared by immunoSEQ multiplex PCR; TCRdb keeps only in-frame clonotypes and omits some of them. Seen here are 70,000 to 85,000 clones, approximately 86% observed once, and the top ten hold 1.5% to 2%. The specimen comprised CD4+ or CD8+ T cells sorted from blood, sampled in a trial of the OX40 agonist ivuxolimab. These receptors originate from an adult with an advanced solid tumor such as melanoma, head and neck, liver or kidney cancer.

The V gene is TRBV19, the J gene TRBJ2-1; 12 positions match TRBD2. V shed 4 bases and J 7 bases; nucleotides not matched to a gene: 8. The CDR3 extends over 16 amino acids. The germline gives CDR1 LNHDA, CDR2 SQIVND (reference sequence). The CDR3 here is CASSTLAGGSHNEQFF. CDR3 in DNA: TGTGCCAGTAGTACACTAGCGGGGGGTTCTCATAATGAGCAGTTCTTC.

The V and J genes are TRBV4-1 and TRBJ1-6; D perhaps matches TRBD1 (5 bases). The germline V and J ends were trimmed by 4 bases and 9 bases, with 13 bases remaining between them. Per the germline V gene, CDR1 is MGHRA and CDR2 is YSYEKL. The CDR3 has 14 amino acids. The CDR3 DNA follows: TGCGCCAGCAGCCCGGGGGAACTTGGTTCACCCCTCCACTTT. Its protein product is CASSPGELGSPLHF.

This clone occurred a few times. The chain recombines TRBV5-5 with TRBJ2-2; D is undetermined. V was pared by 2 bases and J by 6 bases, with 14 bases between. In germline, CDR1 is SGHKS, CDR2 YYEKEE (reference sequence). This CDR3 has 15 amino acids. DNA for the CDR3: TGTGCCAGCAGCTTACTTAAAAGGGATGCCGGGGAGCTGTTTTTT. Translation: CASSLLKRDAGELFF.

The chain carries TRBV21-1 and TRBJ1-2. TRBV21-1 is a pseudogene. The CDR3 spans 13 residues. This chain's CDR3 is CASSKEEADGYTF. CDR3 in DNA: TGTGCCAGCAGCAAAGAAGAGGCCGACGGCTACACCTTC.

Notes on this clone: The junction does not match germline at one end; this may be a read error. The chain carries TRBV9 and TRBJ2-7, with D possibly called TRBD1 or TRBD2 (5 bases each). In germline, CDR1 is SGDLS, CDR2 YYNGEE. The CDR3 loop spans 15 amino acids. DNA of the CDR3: TGTGCCAGCCCCCTCTCCCGGGACCGATCCTCCGAGCAGTACTTC. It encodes CASPLSRDRSSEQYF.

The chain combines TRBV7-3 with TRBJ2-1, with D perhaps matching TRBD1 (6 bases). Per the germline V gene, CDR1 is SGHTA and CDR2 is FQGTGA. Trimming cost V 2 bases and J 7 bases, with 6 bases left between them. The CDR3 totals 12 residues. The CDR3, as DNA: TGTGCCAGCAGCTTAGACAGGAATGAGCAGTTCTTC. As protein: CASSLDRNEQFF.

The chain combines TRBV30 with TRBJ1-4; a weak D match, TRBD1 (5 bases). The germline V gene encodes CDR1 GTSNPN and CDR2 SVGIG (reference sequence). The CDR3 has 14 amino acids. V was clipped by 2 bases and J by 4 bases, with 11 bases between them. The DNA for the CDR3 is TGTGCCTGGAGTTTGACAGCCTATAATGAAAAACTGTTTTTT. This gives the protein CAWSLTAYNEKLFF. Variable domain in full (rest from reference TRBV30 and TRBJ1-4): SQTIHQWPATLVQPVGSPLSLECTVEGTSNPNLYWYRQAAGRGLQLLFYSVGIGQISSEVPQNLSASRPQDRQFILSSKKLLLSDSGFYLCAWSLTAYNEKLFFGSGTQLSVL.

The DNA of the CDR3 is TGTGCCAGCAGTGAAGGGGGGGTATCAACTAATGAAAAACTGTTTTTT. Amino acids: CASSEGGVSTNEKLFF. The gene calls are TRBV25-1 and TRBJ1-4; D possibly corresponds to TRBD1 (5 bases). The germline V and J ends were trimmed by 2 bases and 0 bases, with 10 bases remaining between them. Looked up from germline, CDR1 is MGHDK and CDR2 is SYGVNS. This CDR3 has 16 amino acids.

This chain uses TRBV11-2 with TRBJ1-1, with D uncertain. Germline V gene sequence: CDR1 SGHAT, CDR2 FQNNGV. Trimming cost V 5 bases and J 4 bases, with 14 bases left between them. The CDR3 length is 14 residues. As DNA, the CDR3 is TGTGCCAGCAGCCCCTCGGCATTGAGCACTGAAGCTTTCTTT. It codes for CASSPSALSTEAFF.

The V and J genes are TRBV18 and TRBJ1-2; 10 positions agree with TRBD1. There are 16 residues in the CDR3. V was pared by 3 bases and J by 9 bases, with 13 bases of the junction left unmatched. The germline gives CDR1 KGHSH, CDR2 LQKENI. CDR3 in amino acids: CASSPRTPGQGISYTF. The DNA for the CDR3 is TGTGCCAGCTCACCCCGAACACCGGGACAGGGGATTAGCTACACCTTC.

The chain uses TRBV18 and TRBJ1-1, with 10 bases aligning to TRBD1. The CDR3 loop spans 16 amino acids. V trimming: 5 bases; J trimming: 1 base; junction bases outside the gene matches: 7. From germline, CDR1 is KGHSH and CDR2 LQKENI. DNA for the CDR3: TGTGCCAGCTCAACCCGACAGGGGGCCGGGAACACTGAAGCTTTCTTT. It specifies CASSTRQGAGNTEAFF. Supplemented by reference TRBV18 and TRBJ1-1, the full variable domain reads NAGVMQNPRHLVRRRGQEARLRCSPMKGHSHVYWYRQLPEEGLKFMVYLQKENIIDESGMPKERFSAEFPKEGPSILRIQQVVRGDSAAYFCASSTRQGAGNTEAFFGQGTRLTVV.

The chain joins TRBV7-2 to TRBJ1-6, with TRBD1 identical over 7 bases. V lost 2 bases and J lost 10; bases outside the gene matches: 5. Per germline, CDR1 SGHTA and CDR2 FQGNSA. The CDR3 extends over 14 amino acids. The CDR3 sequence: CASSLFQGESPLHF. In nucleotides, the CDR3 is TGTGCCAGCAGCTTATTTCAGGGGGAATCACCCCTCCACTTT.

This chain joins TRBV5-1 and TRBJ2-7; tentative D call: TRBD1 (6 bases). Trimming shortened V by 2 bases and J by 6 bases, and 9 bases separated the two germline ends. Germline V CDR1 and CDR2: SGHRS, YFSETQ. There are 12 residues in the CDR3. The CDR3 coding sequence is TGCGCCAGCAGCTTAGGGACACCCGAGCAGTACTTC. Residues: CASSLGTPEQYF.

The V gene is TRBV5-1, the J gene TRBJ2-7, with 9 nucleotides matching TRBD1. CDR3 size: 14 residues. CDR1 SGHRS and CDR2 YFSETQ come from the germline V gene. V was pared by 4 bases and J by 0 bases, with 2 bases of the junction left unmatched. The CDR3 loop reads CASSPGQGSYEQYF. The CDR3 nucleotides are TGCGCCAGCAGCCCGGGACAGGGCTCCTACGAGCAGTACTTC. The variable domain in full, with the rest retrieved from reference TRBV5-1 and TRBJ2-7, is KAGVTQTPRYLIKTRGQQVTLSCSPISGHRSVSWYQQTPGQGLQFLFEYFSETQRNKGNFPGRFSGRQFSNSRSEMNVSTLELGDSALYLCASSPGQGSYEQYFGPGTRLTVT.

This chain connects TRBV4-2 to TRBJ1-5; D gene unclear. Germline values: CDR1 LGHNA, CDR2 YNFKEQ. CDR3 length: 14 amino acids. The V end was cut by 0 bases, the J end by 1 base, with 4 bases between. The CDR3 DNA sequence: TGTGCCAGCAGCCAAGATCACAGCAATCAGCCCCAGCATTTT. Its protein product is CASSQDHSNQPQHF.

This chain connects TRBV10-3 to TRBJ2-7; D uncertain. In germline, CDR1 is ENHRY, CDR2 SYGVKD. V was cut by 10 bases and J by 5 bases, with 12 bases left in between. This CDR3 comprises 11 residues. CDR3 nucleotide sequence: TGTGCCACCGGCAACTTCGACGAGCAGTACTTC. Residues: CATGNFDEQYF.

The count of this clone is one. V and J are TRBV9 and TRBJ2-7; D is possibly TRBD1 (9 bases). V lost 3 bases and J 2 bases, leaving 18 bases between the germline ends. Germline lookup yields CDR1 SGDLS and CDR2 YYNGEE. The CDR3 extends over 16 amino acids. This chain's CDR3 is CASSAGQGLDAYEQYF. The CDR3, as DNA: TGTGCCAGCAGCGCGGGACAGGGACTAGACGCCTACGAGCAGTACTTC.

CDR3: CASSPGQSATNEKLFF. The CDR3 DNA reads TGTGCCAGCAGCCCTGGACAGTCAGCAACTAATGAAAAACTGTTTTTT. The V gene is TRBV13, the J gene TRBJ1-4, with a weak D call TRBD1 (6 bases). The V gene lost 5 bases and the J gene lost 0 bases, with 13 bases spanning the gap. Germline V CDR1 and CDR2: PRHDT, FYEKMQ (reference sequence). This CDR3 has 16 amino acids.

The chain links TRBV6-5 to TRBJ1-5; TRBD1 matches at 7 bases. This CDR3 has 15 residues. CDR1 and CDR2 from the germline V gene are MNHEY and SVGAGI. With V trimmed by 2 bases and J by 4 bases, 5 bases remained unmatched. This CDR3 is CASSYKRGLNQPQHF. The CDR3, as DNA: TGTGCCAGCAGTTACAAAAGGGGGCTAAATCAGCCCCAGCATTTT.

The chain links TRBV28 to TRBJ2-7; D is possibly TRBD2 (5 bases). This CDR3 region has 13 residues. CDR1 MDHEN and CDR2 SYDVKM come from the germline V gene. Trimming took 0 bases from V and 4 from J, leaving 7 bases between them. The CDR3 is CASSLWRVYEQYF. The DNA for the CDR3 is TGTGCCAGCAGTTTATGGAGGGTTTACGAGCAGTACTTC.

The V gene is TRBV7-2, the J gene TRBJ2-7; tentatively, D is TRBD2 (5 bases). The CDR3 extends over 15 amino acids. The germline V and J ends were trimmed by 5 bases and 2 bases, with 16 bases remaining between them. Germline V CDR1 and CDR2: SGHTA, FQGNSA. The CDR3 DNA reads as TGTGCCAGCAGCAAAGATCGGGGATCCACCTACGAGCAGTACTTC. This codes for CASSKDRGSTYEQYF.

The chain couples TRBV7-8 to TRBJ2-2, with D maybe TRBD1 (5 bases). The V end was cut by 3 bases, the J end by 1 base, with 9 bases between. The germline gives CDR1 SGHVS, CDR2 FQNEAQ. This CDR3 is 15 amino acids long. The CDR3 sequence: CASSLTEKNTGELFF. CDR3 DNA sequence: TGTGCCAGCAGCTTGACAGAAAAGAACACCGGGGAGCTGTTTTTT.

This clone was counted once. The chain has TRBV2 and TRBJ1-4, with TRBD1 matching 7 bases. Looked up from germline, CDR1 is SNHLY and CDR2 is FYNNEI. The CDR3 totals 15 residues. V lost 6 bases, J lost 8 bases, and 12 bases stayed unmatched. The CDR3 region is CASSSSTGKGEKLFF. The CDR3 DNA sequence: TGTGCCAGCAGCAGCTCGACAGGGAAAGGAGAAAAACTGTTTTTT.

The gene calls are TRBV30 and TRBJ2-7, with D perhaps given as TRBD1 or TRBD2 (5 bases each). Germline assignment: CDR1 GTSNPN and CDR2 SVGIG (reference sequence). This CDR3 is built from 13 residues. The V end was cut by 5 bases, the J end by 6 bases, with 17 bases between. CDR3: CAWGFGGRAEQYF. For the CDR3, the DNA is TGTGCCTGGGGGTTTGGGGGACGGGCCGAGCAGTACTTC. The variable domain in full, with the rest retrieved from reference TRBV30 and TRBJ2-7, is SQTIHQWPATLVQPVGSPLSLECTVEGTSNPNLYWYRQAAGRGLQLLFYSVGIGQISSEVPQNLSASRPQDRQFILSSKKLLLSDSGFYLCAWGFGGRAEQYFGPGTRLTVT.

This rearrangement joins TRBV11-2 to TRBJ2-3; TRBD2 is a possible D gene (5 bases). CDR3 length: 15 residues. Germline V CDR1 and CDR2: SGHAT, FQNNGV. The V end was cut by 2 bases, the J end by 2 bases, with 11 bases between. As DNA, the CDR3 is TGTGCCAGCAGCTTATCCGCGGGCCCCACAGATACGCAGTATTTT. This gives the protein CASSLSAGPTDTQYF.

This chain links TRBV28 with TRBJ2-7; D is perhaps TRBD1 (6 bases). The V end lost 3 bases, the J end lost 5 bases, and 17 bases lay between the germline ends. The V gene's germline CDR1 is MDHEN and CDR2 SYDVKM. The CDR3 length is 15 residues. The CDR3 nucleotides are TGTGCCAGCAGTTTCATGAGGCAGGGGAATAACGAGCAGTACTTC. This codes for CASSFMRQGNNEQYF. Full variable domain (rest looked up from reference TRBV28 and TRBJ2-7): DVKVTQSSRYLVKRTGEKVFLECVQDMDHENMFWYRQDPGLGLRLIYFSYDVKMKEKGDIPEGYSVSREKKERFSLILESASTNQTSMYLCASSFMRQGNNEQYFGPGTRLTVT.

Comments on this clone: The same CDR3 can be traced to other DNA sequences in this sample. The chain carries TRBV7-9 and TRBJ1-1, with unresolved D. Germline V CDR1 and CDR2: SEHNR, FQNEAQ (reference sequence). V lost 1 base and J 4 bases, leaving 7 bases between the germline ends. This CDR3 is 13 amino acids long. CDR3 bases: TGTGCCAGCAGCTTAGGGGGTGCCACTGAAGCTTTCTTT. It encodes CASSLGGATEAFF. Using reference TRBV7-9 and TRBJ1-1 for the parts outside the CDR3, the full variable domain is DTGVSQNPRHKITKRGQNVTFRCDPISEHNRLYWYRQTLGQGPEFLTYFQNEAQLEKSRLLSDRFSAERPKGSFSTLEIQRTEQGDSAMYLCASSLGGATEAFFGQGTRLTVV.

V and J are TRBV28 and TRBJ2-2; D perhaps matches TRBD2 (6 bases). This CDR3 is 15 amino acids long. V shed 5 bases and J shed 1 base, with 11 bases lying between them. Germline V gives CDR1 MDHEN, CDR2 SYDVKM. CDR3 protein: CASSPWTKNTGELFF. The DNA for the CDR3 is TGTGCCAGCAGTCCCTGGACTAAGAACACCGGGGAGCTGTTTTTT.

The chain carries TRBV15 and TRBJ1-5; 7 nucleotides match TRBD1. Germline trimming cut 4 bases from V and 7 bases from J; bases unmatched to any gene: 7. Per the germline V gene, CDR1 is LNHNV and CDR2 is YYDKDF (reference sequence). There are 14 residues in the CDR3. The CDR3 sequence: CATSIDRAGQPQHF. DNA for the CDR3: TGTGCCACCAGCATAGACAGGGCAGGCCAGCCCCAGCATTTT.

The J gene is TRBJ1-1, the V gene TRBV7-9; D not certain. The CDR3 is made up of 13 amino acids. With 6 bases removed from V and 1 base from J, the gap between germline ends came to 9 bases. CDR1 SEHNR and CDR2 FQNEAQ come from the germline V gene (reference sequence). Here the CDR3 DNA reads TGTGCCAGCAGGTACACTTGGAACACTGAAGCTTTCTTT. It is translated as CASRYTWNTEAFF.

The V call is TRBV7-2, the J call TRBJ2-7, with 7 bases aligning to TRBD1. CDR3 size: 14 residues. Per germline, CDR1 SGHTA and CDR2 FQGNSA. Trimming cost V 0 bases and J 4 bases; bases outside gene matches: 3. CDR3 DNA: TGTGCCAGCAGCTTAGCAGGGGGCGGGTACGAGCAGTACTTC. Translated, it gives CASSLAGGGYEQYF. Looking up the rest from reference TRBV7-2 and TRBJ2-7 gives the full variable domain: GAGVSQSPSNKVTEKGKDVELRCDPISGHTALYWYRQSLGQGLEFLIYFQGNSAPDKSGLPSDRFSAERTGGSVSTLTIQRTQQEDSAVYLCASSLAGGGYEQYFGPGTRLTVT.